This T cell receptor delta chain was identified in a study of Vδ1+ human thymocytes. RNA was extracted from the cells and then reverse transcribed. The CDR3 regions were amplified by multiplex PCR from V-gene primers to a constant-region primer. TCRdb re-processed the multiplex PCR reads using CATT. In the table there are 80,000 or so delta-chain clones, about 35% of which are singletons. For this clone: Antigen: not known.

CDR3 length: 21 amino acids. CDR1 and CDR2 from the germline V gene are TSWWSYY and QGS. Trimming took 1 base from V and 10 from J; bases not matched to a gene: 28. The sorted cells were CD3+ Vdelta1+ Vdelta2- thymocytes from alphabeta-depleted thymus. Between roughly 98% and 99.6% of sorted thymocytes were Vdelta1+. General study points: Thymic TRG and TRD repertoires appeared highly polyclonal. Thymic delta-chain repertoires held about 20% Vdelta2 sequences and few Vdelta3, despite high sort purity. Bulk repertoire data may be misinterpreted because of unexpected Vdelta2 sequences.

This sequence originates from a boy less than two years old who had congenital heart surgery. The specimen was Vdelta1+ gamma-delta thymocytes from the thymus. The subset was: FACS-sorted CD3+ TCRalphabeta- TCRVdelta1+ TCRVdelta2- thymocytes. This chain connects TRDV1 to TRDJ1; 9 bases agree with TRDD2. The CDR3 is CALGERRGLPTSTGADLGLIF. CDR3 sequence (DNA): TGTGCTCTTGGGGAACGGAGAGGCCTTCCTACTTCGACTGGGGCCGATCTGGGACTCATCTTT.